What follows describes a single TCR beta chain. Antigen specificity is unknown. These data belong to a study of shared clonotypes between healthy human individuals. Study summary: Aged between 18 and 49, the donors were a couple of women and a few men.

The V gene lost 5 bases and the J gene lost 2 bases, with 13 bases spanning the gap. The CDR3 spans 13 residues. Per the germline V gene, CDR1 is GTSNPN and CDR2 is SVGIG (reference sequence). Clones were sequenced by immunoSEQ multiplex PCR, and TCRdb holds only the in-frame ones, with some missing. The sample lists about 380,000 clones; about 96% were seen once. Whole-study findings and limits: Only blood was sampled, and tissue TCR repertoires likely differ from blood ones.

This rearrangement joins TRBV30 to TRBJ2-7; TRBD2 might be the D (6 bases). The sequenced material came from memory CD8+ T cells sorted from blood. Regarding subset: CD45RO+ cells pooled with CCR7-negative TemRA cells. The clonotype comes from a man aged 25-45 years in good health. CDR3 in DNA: TGTGCCTGGGGGGGGACTGAGCCCTACGAGCAGTACTTC. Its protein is CAWGGTEPYEQYF.